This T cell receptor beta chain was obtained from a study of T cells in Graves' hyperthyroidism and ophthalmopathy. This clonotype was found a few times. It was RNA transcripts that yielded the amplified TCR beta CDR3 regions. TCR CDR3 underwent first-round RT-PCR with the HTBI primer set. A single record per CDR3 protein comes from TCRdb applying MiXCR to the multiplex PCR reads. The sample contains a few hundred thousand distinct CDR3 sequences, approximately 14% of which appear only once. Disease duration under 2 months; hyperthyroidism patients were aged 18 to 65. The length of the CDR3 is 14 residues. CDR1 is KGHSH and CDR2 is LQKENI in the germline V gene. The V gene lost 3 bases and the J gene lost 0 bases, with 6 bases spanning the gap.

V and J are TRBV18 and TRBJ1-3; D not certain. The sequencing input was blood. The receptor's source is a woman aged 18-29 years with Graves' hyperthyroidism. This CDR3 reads CASSPDNSGNTIYF. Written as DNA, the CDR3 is TGTGCCAGCTCACCCGATAACTCTGGAAACACCATATATTTT.